The present T cell receptor beta chain was sequenced within a study of glioma-infiltrating T cells after dendritic cell vaccination. Study summary: Samples are from glioblastoma patients in Phase I and II dendritic cell vaccine trials. Whole-study findings and limits: Survival was not directly related to TCR clonality in these patients.

The junction had 10 bases not matched to a gene; V was cut back by 4 bases and J by 3 bases. CDR3 length: 15 residues. Germline-derived CDR1 and CDR2 are SGHKS and YYEKEE (reference sequence). TCRdb's copy holds only in-frame clones and misses some; the assay was immunoSEQ multiplex PCR. The sample holds 100,000 or so clones, 90% seen once. Note on this clone: Its antigen is undetermined.

Time point noted: after dendritic cell vaccination, including at tumor progression/relapse. The sequence came from a human donor with glioblastoma. Specimen: blood, collected after dendritic cell vaccination. This chain connects TRBV5-5 to TRBJ2-7; TRBD1 matches at 7 bases. Here the CDR3 DNA reads TGTGCCAGCAGCCCAAACAGGGGTAGCTTCTACGAGCAGTACTTC. Protein product: CASSPNRGSFYEQYF.